This entry lists 9 T cell receptor beta chains sequenced from one sample in a study of CXCR3-negative and CXCR3-positive naive CD8 T cells. The method, 5' RACE with UMI labels, was used to prepare the TRB cDNA libraries. TCRdb re-analyzed the 5' RACE reads; it lists each CDR3 protein once, without DNA. This sample's table reports 150,000 or so distinct CDR3 sequences. The sequencing input was naive CXCR3- CD8+ T cells from blood. The subset was: CD45RO-CCR7+CD27+CD95- naive CD8+ T cells lacking CXCR3 (TNR3-). The receptors derive from a human donor in good health. Some clones in this sample may be carry-over from other donors' samples.

V usage is TRBV2 and J usage is TRBJ2-7. This CDR3 contains 13 residues. Germline values: CDR1 SNHLY, CDR2 FYNNEI. The CDR3 sequence is CASSDRSSYEQYF.

The V and J genes are TRBV4-2 and TRBJ1-1. This CDR3 is built from 13 residues. Germline CDR1 LGHNA, CDR2 YNFKEQ. This CDR3 is CASSQATSTEAFF.

The chain joins TRBV21-1 to TRBJ2-1; TCRdb lists TRBD1, though no DNA is available to test this call. TRBV21-1 is listed as a pseudogene. This CDR3 region has 16 residues. The CDR3 loop is CASSKQTESSYNEQFF.

This CDR3 reads CASRGGGHTDTQYF. This chain links TRBV7-9 with TRBJ2-3; TCRdb names TRBD2, which stays unverified in the absence of DNA. The CDR3 runs 14 residues. Germline V lookup: CDR1 SEHNR, CDR2 FQNEAQ (reference sequence). Variable domain in full (rest from reference TRBV7-9 and TRBJ2-3): DTGVSQNPRHKITKRGQNVTFRCDPISEHNRLYWYRQTLGQGPEFLTYFQNEAQLEKSRLLSDRFSAERPKGSFSTLEIQRTEQGDSAMYLCASRGGGHTDTQYFGPGTRLTVL.

The chain has TRBV24-1 and TRBJ2-1; lacking DNA, the TRBD2 call made by TCRdb goes unchecked. The CDR3 has 15 residues. CDR1 is KGHDR and CDR2 is SFDVKD in the germline V gene. CDR3 region: CATSERGSSYNEQFF.

The genes are TRBV29-1 and TRBJ2-7. CDR3 length: 11 residues. The germline CDR1 and CDR2 sequences are SQVTM and ANQGSEA. The CDR3 region is CSVVRNYEQYF.

The rearrangement joins TRBV20-1 to TRBJ2-7; the D call of TRBD1 rests on TCRdb alone, since no DNA is present to check it. This CDR3 spans 15 amino acids. CDR1 and CDR2 (germline): DFQATT, SNEGSKA (reference sequence). The CDR3 loop reads CSASGVDKVIYEQYF.

V gene TRBV7-9 combines with J gene TRBJ1-5. Germline CDR1 and CDR2: SEHNR and FQNEAQ (reference sequence). The CDR3 extends over 14 amino acids. The CDR3 loop reads CASSLAASNQPQHF.

The rearrangement uses TRBV7-9 and TRBJ2-3. CDR1 is SEHNR and CDR2 is FQNEAQ in the germline V gene (reference sequence). This CDR3 is built from 12 residues. The CDR3 loop is CASRPDFILQYF.